A single sample gave rise to the 3 T cell receptor beta chains below, sequenced in a study of blood T cell repertoires in COVID-19. Profiling relied on immunoSEQ multiplex PCR, and the TCRdb table lists in-frame clones only, not all of them. Here the sample spans 130,000 or so clones, approximately 87% being singletons. The sample comprised peripheral blood. These receptors were collected from a man aged 45-65 years with acute or convalescent COVID-19.

This chain uses TRBV9 with TRBJ2-7; D uncertain. Trimming shortened V by 7 bases and J by 4 bases, and 15 bases separated the two germline ends. The germline V gene has CDR1 SGDLS and CDR2 YYNGEE. This CDR3 spans 13 amino acids. The CDR3 region has the DNA TGTGCCAGCGCGCTAAACCCCGGGTACGAGCAGTACTTC. It yields the protein CASALNPGYEQYF.

This clone occurred once. This chain joins TRBV7-2 and TRBJ1-5; D may be TRBD1 (5 bases). CDR1 is SGHTA, CDR2 FQGNSA, per germline. V was cut by 2 bases and J by 0 bases, with 5 bases left in between. The CDR3 runs to 14 residues. For the CDR3, the DNA is TGTGCCAGCAGCTTAACAGGTAGCAATCAGCCCCAGCATTTT. Its protein is CASSLTGSNQPQHF.

The chain couples TRBV5-1 to TRBJ2-7, with 13 bases that match TRBD2. Trimming at V came to 5 bases and at J to 5 bases, leaving 10 bases not matched to a gene. This CDR3 spans 16 amino acids. From germline, CDR1 is SGHRS and CDR2 YFSETQ. CDR3 sequence reads: CASRFAGTSGTNEQYF. For the CDR3, the DNA is TGCGCCAGCAGATTCGCCGGGACTAGCGGGACCAACGAGCAGTACTTC.